This T cell receptor (beta chain) is from a study of CD4 T cells in relation to SARS-CoV-2 and coronaviruses. About the research overall: ViraFEST: approximately 10-day antigen culture of PBMCs, then TCR beta CDR3 sequencing.

The V end lost 3 bases, the J end lost 5 bases, and 7 bases lay between the germline ends. The CDR3 extends over 12 amino acids. Details on this clone: What it recognizes is unknown.

Naive or memory CD4+ cells were cultured 1:1 with T cell-depleted PBMCs plus CEF. Using immunoSEQ multiplex PCR, the repertoire was profiled, and TCRdb retains in-frame clones only, with some absent. The sample yields some 32,000 clones, more than 75% seen once. The specimen was memory CD4+ T cells from PBMCs, cultured in vitro. The origin of this receptor is an adult with COVID-19. V is TRBV12-3 or TRBV12-4 and J is TRBJ2-5; no clear D. This CDR3 is CASSFAAETQYF. CDR3 nucleotides: TGTGCCAGCAGTTTCGCTGCGGAGACCCAGTACTTC.